Reported below is one T cell receptor beta chain. Its antigen remains unknown. Trimming removed 4 bases from V and 5 bases from J; junction bases left unmatched: 15. The CDR3 totals 16 residues. Per germline, CDR1 SGHRS and CDR2 YFSETQ. Authors of the study amplified TCR beta CDR3 regions from RNA transcripts. The HTBI set primed first-round TCR CDR3 RT-PCR. TCRdb analysed the multiplex PCR reads with MiXCR anew, one entry per CDR3 protein. The table lists around 620,000 distinct CDR3 sequences, under 60% of them singletons. The sample comes from a study of T cells in Graves' hyperthyroidism and ophthalmopathy. Whole-study findings and limits: Appearing also in blood were most of the thyroid clonotypes expanded above 0.001. For ophthalmopathy, model prediction preceded onset by a median about 6 months.

The sample was peripheral blood or thyroid tissue (not recorded which). This chain links TRBV5-1 with TRBJ2-7, with TRBD1 identical over 7 bases. The source of this sequence is an adult woman with Graves' disease, either hyperthyroidism or ophthalmopathy (not recorded which). The DNA of the CDR3 is TGCGCCAGCAGCCAAGTCGGCCGGACAGGCTTTGACGAGCAGTACTTC. Translating it yields CASSQVGRTGFDEQYF.